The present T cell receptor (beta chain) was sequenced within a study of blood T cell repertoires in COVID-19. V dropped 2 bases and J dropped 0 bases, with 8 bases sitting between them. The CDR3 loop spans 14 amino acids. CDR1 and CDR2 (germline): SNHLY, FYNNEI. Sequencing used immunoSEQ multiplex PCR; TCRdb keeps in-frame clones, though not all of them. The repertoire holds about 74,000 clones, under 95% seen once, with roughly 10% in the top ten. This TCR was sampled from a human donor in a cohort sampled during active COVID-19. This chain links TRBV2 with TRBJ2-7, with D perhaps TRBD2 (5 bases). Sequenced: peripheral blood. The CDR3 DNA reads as TGTGCCAGCAGTGAATCTGGGAGCTCCTACGAGCAGTACTTC. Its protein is CASSESGSSYEQYF. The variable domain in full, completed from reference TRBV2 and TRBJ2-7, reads EPEVTQTPSHQVTQMGQEVILRCVPISNHLYFYWYRQILGQKVEFLVSFYNNEISEKSEIFDDQFSVERPDGSNFTLKIRSTKLEDSAMYFCASSESGSSYEQYFGPGTRLTVT.